Below, one T cell receptor (beta chain) is given with its context. As yet, its antigen is unknown. This entry is derived from a study of cytomegalovirus exposure and HLA in healthy donors. For the study at large: The Caucasian-associated ancestry cluster contained about 80% of the approximately 400 genotyped donors. Study observations and caveats: TCR beta sequences reportedly predicted most subjects' HLA-A and HLA-B alleles accurately. Researchers counted 180 or so TCR beta chains as cytomegalovirus-associated.

Germline V CDR1 and CDR2: MDHEN, SYDVKM. V lost 6 bases and J lost 4, with 19 bases in between. The CDR3 runs to 15 residues. In the PCR, 60 Vbeta and 13 Jbeta primers were used. Sequenced by immunoSEQ multiplex PCR; TCRdb stores in-frame clones only, minus some. The sample includes over 150,000 clones, 70% to 90% of them seen just once. The chain carries TRBV28 and TRBJ2-7; tentatively, D is TRBD2 (6 bases). Input material: PBMCs. This TCR derives from a male donor in good health and CMV-seronegative. In nucleotides, the CDR3 is TGTGCCAGCAGCTCTGGGCCGGGGGAGCGGTACGAGCAGTACTTC. Its protein is CASSSGPGERYEQYF.